The 6 T cell receptor beta chains given below trace back to one sample, sequenced in a study of blood T cell repertoires in COVID-19. Some clones are missing from TCRdb's copy, which holds only in-frame ones; the method was immunoSEQ multiplex PCR. This table holds about 110,000 clones, around 90% found once. Material for sequencing was peripheral blood. Receptors originate from a woman between 50 and 59 years old with acute or convalescent COVID-19.

V gene TRBV2 combines with J gene TRBJ1-1, with TRBD1 identical over 8 bases. The CDR3 runs to 12 residues. Germline values: CDR1 SNHLY, CDR2 FYNNEI. V trimming: 10 bases; J trimming: 6 bases; junction bases outside the gene matches: 7. DNA for the CDR3: TGTGCCACAAAGCAGGGGGCAGCTGAAGCTTTCTTT. Translation: CATKQGAAEAFF.

The genes are TRBV7-9 and TRBJ2-3; a possible D gene is TRBD1 (5 bases). This CDR3 spans 18 amino acids. The germline V gene has CDR1 SEHNR and CDR2 FQNEAQ (reference sequence). With 6 bases removed from V and 4 bases from J, the gap between germline ends came to 26 bases. The CDR3 region is CASRDTSRNHPYPDTQYF. In DNA, the CDR3 is TGTGCCAGCAGGGACACGTCCCGTAACCATCCTTACCCAGATACGCAGTATTTT.

The gene calls are TRBV3-1 (or the pseudogene TRBV3-2) and TRBJ2-7; 9 bases agree with TRBD1. CDR3 length: 14 residues. Germline lookup yields CDR1 LGHDT and CDR2 YNNKEL (reference sequence). The trim removed 4 bases at V and 4 bases at J, leaving 5 bases unmatched. The CDR3 DNA reads as TGTGCCAGCAGCCGGGGGACAGGGAATTACGAGCAGTACTTC. Translation: CASSRGTGNYEQYF.

The chain has TRBV28 and TRBJ2-3; 7 bases map to TRBD2. CDR3 length: 15 amino acids. Germline lookup yields CDR1 MDHEN and CDR2 SYDVKM. The V segment lost 3 bases and the J segment 7 bases; nucleotides outside the gene matches: 10. CDR3 loop: CASSFSRGGSHTQYF. The CDR3 DNA is TGTGCCAGCAGTTTCAGTAGGGGCGGGAGCCATACGCAGTATTTT.

J is TRBJ2-7 and V is TRBV29-1; 7 positions agree with TRBD1. The J segment lost 6 bases and the V segment lost 3 bases, leaving 2 bases of the junction unmatched. The CDR3 loop spans 11 amino acids. From germline, CDR1 is SQVTM and CDR2 ANQGSEA. The CDR3 nucleotides read TGCAGCGTTGATTCAGGGGGCGAGCAGTACTTC. It specifies CSVDSGGEQYF.

The V and J genes are TRBV29-1 and TRBJ2-1; weak D call: TRBD2 (6 bases). CDR1 SQVTM and CDR2 ANQGSEA come from the germline V gene. The length of the CDR3 is 13 residues. With 6 bases removed from V and 9 bases from J, the gap between germline ends came to 18 bases. CDR3 in DNA: TGCAGCGTCCTGCCAGGACTAAAGGGTGAGCAGTTCTTC. Its protein product is CSVLPGLKGEQFF.